Sequencing of this TCR beta chain was carried out in a study of T-cell memory formation after mild COVID-19. Study findings and constraints: Clones that contracted from day 15 to 85 had balanced CD4/CD8; later expanders were CD4+ biased. Detection of some responders pre-infection suggested pre-existing cross-reactive memory T cells participated. There was no confirmation that second-wave clones peaking on day 37 were SARS-CoV-2 specific.

This CDR3 comprises 15 residues. CDR1 is SGHVS, CDR2 FQNEAQ, per germline. Trimming cost V 3 bases and J 5 bases; bases outside gene matches: 5. TCRdb processed the 5' RACE reads anew with MiXCR; each CDR3 protein has one entry. The profile shows 70,000 to 100,000 distinct CDR3 sequences, about 13% of them singletons. This clonotype has a handful of counts. As yet, its antigen is unknown. The sequence derives from an adult woman who had mild COVID-19 (a few samples of this study predate the infection). Cell type and time point are not known. The chain employs TRBV7-8 and TRBJ2-1; TRBD2 aligns across 9 bases. Sequenced sample: PBMCs or a T cell subset sorted from them (not recorded which). The CDR3 region has the DNA TGTGCCAGCAGCTTGACAATAGCGGGAGACAATGAGCAGTTCTTC. Translating gives CASSLTIAGDNEQFF.